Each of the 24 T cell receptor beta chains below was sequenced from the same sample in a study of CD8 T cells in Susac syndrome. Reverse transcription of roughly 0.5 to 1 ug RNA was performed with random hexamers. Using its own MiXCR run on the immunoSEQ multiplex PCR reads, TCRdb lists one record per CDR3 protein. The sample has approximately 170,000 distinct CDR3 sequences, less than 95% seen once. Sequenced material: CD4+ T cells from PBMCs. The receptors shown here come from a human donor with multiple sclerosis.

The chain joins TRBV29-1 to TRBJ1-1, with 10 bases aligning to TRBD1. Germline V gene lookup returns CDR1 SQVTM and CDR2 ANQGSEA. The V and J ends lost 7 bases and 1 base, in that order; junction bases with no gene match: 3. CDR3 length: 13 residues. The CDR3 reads CSGGQGPNTEAFF. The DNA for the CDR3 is TGCAGCGGGGGACAGGGGCCGAACACTGAAGCTTTCTTT. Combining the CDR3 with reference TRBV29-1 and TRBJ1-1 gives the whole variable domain SAVISQKPSRDICQRGTSLTIQCQVDSQVTMMFWYRQQPGQSLTLIATANQGSEATYESGFVIDKFPISRPNLTFSTLTVSNMSPEDSSIYLCSGGQGPNTEAFFGQGTRLTVV.

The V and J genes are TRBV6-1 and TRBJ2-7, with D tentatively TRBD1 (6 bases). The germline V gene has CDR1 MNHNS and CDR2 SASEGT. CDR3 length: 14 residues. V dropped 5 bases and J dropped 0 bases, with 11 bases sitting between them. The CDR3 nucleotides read TGTGCCAGCAGTACGACAGGATACTCCTACGAGCAGTACTTC. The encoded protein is CASSTTGYSYEQYF.

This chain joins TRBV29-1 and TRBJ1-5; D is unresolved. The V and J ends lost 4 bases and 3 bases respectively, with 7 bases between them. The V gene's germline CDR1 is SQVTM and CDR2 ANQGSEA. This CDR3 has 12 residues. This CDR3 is CSVGGFNQPQHF. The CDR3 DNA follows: TGCAGCGTTGGGGGATTCAATCAGCCCCAGCATTTT.

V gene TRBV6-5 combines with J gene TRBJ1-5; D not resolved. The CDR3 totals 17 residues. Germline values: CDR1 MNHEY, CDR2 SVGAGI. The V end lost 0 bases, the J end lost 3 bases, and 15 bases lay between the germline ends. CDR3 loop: CASSYSASSIPNQPQHF. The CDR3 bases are TGTGCCAGCAGTTACTCCGCGAGCTCTATCCCCAATCAGCCCCAGCATTTT.

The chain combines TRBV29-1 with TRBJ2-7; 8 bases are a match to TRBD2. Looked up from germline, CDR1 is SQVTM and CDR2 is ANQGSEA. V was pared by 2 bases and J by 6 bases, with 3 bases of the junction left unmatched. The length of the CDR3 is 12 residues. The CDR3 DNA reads TGCAGCGTTGAACGTAGCGGGACCGAGCAGTACTTC. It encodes CSVERSGTEQYF.

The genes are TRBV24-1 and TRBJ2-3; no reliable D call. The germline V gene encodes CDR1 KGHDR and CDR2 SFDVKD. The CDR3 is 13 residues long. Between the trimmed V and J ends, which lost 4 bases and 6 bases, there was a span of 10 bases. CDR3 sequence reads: CATSDSGPDTQYF. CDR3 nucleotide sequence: TGTGCCACCAGTGACTCCGGACCGGATACGCAGTATTTT.

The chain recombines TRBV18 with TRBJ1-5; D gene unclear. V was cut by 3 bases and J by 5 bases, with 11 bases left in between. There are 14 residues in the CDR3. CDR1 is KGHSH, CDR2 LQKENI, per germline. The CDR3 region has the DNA TGTGCCAGCTCACCGATCAGTCAGGATCAGCCCCAGCATTTT. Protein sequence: CASSPISQDQPQHF.

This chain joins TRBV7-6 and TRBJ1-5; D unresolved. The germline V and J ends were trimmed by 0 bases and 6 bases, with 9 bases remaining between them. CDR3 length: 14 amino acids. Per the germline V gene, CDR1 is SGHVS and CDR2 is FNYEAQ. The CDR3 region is CASSLADRVQPQHF. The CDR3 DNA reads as TGTGCCAGCAGCTTAGCCGACCGCGTTCAGCCCCAGCATTTT.

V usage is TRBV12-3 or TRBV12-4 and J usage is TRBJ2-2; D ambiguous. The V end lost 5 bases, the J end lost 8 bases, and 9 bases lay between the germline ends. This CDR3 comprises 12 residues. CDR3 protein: CASSPPMGELFF. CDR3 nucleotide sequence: TGTGCCAGCAGTCCCCCGATGGGGGAGCTGTTTTTT.

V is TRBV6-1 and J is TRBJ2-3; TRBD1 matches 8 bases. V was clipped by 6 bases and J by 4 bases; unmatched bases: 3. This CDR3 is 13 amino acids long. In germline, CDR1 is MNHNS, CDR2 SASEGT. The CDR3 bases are TGTGCCAGCAGCCTGGACAGGGCAGATACGCAGTATTTT. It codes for CASSLDRADTQYF.

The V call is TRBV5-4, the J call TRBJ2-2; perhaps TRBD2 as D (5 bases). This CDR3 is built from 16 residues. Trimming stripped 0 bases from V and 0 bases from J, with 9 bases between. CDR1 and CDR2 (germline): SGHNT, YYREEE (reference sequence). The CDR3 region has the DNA TGTGCCAGCAGCTTGGCGACGGGAACGAACACCGGGGAGCTGTTTTTT. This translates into CASSLATGTNTGELFF.

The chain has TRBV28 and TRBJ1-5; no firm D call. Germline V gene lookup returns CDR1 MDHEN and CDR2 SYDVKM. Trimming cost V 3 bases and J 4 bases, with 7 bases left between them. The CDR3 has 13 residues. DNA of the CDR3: TGTGCCAGCAGTTTCCAGACTAATCAGCCCCAGCATTTT. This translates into CASSFQTNQPQHF.

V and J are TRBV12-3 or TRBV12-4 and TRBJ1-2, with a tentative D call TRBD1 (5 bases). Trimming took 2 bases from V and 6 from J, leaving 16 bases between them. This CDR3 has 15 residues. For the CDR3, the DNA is TGTGCCAGCAGTTTATTGGGGGTATCCGGAGATGGCTACACCTTC. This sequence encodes CASSLLGVSGDGYTF.

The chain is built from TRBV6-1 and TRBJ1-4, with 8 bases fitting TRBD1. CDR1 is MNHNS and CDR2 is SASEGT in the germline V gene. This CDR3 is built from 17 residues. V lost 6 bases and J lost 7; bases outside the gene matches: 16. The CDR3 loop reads CASRETGGGRSPEKLFF. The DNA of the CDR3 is TGTGCCAGCAGAGAAACAGGGGGAGGAAGGAGTCCTGAAAAACTGTTTTTT.

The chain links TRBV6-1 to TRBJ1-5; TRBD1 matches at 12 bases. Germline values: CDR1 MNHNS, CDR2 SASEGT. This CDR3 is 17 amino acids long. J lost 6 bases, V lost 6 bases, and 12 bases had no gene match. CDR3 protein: CASRTWGQGAHSQPQHF. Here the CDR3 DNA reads TGTGCCAGCAGAACCTGGGGACAGGGGGCGCATAGTCAGCCCCAGCATTTT.

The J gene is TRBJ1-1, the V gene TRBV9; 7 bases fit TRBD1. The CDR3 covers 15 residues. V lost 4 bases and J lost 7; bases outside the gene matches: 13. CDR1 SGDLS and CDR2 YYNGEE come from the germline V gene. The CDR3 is CASSSNRGRDGEAFF. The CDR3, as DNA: TGTGCCAGCAGCTCTAACAGGGGCCGCGACGGTGAAGCTTTCTTT.

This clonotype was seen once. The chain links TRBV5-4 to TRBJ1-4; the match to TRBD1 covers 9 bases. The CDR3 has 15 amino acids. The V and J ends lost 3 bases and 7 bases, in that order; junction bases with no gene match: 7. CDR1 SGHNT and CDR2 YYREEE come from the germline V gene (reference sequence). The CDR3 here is CASSSRDRVGEKLFF. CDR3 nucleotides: TGTGCCAGCAGCTCCCGGGACAGGGTTGGTGAAAAACTGTTTTTT.

The CDR3 DNA reads as TGTGCCAGCACCCCAAGTTGGGGGCTCAATGGCTACACCTTC. It specifies CASTPSWGLNGYTF. The rearrangement links TRBV12-3 or TRBV12-4 to TRBJ1-2, with D possibly TRBD1 on 6 matching bases. CDR3 length: 14 amino acids. V was cut by 7 bases and J by 6 bases, with 18 bases left in between.

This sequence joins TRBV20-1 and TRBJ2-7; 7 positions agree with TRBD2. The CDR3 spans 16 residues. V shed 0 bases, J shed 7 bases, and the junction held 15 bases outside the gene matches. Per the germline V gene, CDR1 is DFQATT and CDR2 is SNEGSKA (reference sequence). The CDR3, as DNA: TGCAGTGCTAGAGAACACCGTGCTCCCAGGGAGGGGGAGCAGTACTTC. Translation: CSAREHRAPREGEQYF.

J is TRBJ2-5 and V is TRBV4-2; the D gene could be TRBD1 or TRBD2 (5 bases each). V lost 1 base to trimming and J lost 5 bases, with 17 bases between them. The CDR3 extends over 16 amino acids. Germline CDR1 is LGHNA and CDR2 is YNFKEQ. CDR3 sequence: CASSQARRLEGETQYF. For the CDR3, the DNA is TGTGCCAGCAGCCAAGCCCGGAGGCTTGAGGGGGAGACCCAGTACTTC.

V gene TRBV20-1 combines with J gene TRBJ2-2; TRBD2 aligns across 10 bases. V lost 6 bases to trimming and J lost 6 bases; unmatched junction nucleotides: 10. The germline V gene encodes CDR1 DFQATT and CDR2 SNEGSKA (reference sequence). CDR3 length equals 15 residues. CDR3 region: CSAPASGSVPGELFF. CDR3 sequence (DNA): TGCAGTGCCCCAGCTAGCGGGAGTGTACCCGGGGAGCTGTTTTTT.

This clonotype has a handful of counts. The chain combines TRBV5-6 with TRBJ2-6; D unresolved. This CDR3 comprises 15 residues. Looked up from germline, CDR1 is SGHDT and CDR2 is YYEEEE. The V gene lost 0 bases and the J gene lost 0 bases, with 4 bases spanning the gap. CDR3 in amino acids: CASSLGVSGANVLTF. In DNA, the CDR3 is TGTGCCAGCAGCTTGGGGGTCTCTGGGGCCAACGTCCTGACTTTC.

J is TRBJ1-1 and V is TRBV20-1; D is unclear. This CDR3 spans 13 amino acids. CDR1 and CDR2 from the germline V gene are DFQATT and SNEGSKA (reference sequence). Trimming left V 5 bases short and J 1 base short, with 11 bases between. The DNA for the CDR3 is TGCAGTGCTCGGGAGGTCCCGAACACTGAAGCTTTCTTT. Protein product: CSAREVPNTEAFF.

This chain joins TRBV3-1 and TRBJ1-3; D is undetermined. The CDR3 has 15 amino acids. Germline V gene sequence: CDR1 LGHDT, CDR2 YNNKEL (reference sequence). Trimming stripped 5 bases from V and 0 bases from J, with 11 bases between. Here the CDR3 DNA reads TGTGCCAGCAGCTACGACGGATCCTCTGGAAACACCATATATTTT. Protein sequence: CASSYDGSSGNTIYF.